Described below is a single TCR beta chain sequence and its context. Prior to thyroid surgery, none of the patients had received any treatment. This sample stems from a study of metastatic and nonmetastatic thyroid tumors. In the study overall: The authors compared repertoires across blood and tumor or nodule tissue from malignant and benign thyroid patients.

Original analysis: Clinicopathological groups differed in CDR3, with these differences serving to build a distant-metastasis classifier for papillary thyroid cancer. TCRdb used MiXCR to call clones anew from the PCR reads. For this entry, the V and J calls and clone size follow TCRdb and not the study's own pipeline. Of approximately 30,000 clones listed, 30% are singletons. The V and J ends lost 11 bases and 13 bases respectively, with 24 bases between them. Germline V gene sequence: CDR1 LNHDA, CDR2 SQIVND (reference sequence). This CDR3 has 13 residues. The clonotype originates from a female donor with papillary thyroid cancer or a benign thyroid nodule (not recorded which). Some clones in this sample may be carry-over from other donors' samples. Input material: blood. V is TRBV19 and J is TRBJ2-1, with D perhaps matching TRBD1 (5 bases). The CDR3 DNA reads as TGTGCCGCAGGGTCAGGGTTGGGAAATCATCAGTTCTTC. This gives the protein CAAGSGLGNHQFF.